This passage covers 28 T cell receptor beta chains from one sample sequenced in a study of T cell responses to AZD1222 COVID-19 vaccine. TCRdb's copy holds only in-frame clones and misses some; the assay was immunoSEQ multiplex PCR. This sample has about 100,000 clones; approximately 86% occur once, and the top ten carry about 3.1%. Source: peripheral blood, taken 28 days after the second dose of the MenACWY control vaccine. The receptor set was obtained from an adult who received the MenACWY meningococcal vaccine as a control.

This sequence joins TRBV7-2 and TRBJ2-1; 9 nucleotides agree with TRBD2. V lost 1 base, J lost 6 bases, and 7 bases stayed unmatched. Looked up from germline, CDR1 is SGHTA and CDR2 is FQGNSA. The CDR3 extends over 16 amino acids. The CDR3 protein is CASSLVYSGGLNEQFF. The CDR3 nucleotides are TGTGCCAGCAGCTTAGTCTACAGCGGGGGGCTCAATGAGCAGTTCTTC.

The gene calls are TRBV9 and TRBJ2-2; a weak D match, TRBD1 (7 bases). Trimming took 1 base from V and 3 from J, leaving 13 bases between them. The CDR3 sequence is 16 residues long. Germline V gene data show CDR1 as SGDLS and CDR2 as YYNGEE. CDR3 in DNA: TGTGCCAGCAGCGTACCGGGGGACAGTTACACCGGGGAGCTGTTTTTT. This translates into CASSVPGDSYTGELFF.

The chain joins TRBV4-1 to TRBJ1-4; possible D gene TRBD1, 5 bases. The CDR3 spans 15 residues. Trimming cost V 4 bases and J 7 bases, with 16 bases left between them. Germline V lookup: CDR1 MGHRA, CDR2 YSYEKL. Written as DNA, the CDR3 is TGCGCCAGCAGCCCCACCCGTGGGACCGGTGAAAAACTGTTTTTT. Its protein product is CASSPTRGTGEKLFF.

The chain carries TRBV5-4 and TRBJ2-6; no definite D call. The V gene's germline CDR1 is SGHNT and CDR2 YYREEE (reference sequence). The CDR3 is made up of 16 amino acids. Trimming removed 10 bases at V and 4 bases at J, with 21 bases between. CDR3 DNA sequence: TGTGCCTCCTCCCCCCGCGGCGCGATCGGGGCCAACGTCCTGACTTTC. Encoded protein: CASSPRGAIGANVLTF.

This CDR3 is CASSGGALDTQYF. The CDR3 DNA reads TGTGCCAGCAGCGGGGGGGCTTTGGATACGCAGTATTTT. This sequence joins TRBV25-1 and TRBJ2-3, with 8 bases lining up with TRBD2. Per the germline V gene, CDR1 is MGHDK and CDR2 is SYGVNS. After removal of 6 bases from V and 6 bases from J, the junction contained 5 bases not matched to a gene. The length of the CDR3 is 13 residues.

The V call is TRBV5-5, the J call TRBJ1-3; no clear D. Germline CDR1 is SGHKS and CDR2 is YYEKEE (reference sequence). CDR3 size: 12 residues. Between the trimmed V and J ends, which lost 4 bases and 4 bases, there was a span of 6 bases. This CDR3 reads CASSERGNTIYF. For the CDR3, the DNA is TGTGCCAGCAGCGAAAGGGGAAACACCATATATTTT.

The chain employs TRBV7-2 and TRBJ1-3, with 7 nucleotides matching TRBD1. Germline lookup yields CDR1 SGHTA and CDR2 FQGNSA. The CDR3 is 16 amino acids. J gave up 4 bases and V 5 bases, and 11 bases lay outside the gene matches. As DNA, the CDR3 is TGTGCCAGCAGCGCACAGGGGTCGGGCTCGGGAAACACCATATATTTT. Protein sequence: CASSAQGSGSGNTIYF.

V is TRBV7-3 and J is TRBJ1-4; 7 nucleotides line up with TRBD1. This CDR3 spans 13 amino acids. Unmatched junction bases numbered 2, after V lost 4 bases and J lost 6 bases. Germline assignment: CDR1 SGHTA and CDR2 FQGTGA. CDR3 bases: TGTGCCAGCAGCTCCGGGACAGATGAAAAACTGTTTTTT. It translates to CASSSGTDEKLFF.

The chain combines TRBV18 with TRBJ2-2; 7 nucleotides agree with TRBD1. The J segment lost 6 bases and the V segment lost 6 bases, leaving 10 bases of the junction unmatched. The CDR3 loop spans 15 amino acids. The germline gives CDR1 KGHSH, CDR2 LQKENI. CDR3 nucleotides: TGTGCCAGCTCCCTCACGACGCAGGGGGCCGGGGAGCTGTTTTTT. Its protein is CASSLTTQGAGELFF.

The chain combines TRBV10-2 with TRBJ2-3, with D perhaps matching TRBD2 (6 bases). The CDR3 is 15 amino acids. Germline V gene lookup returns CDR1 WSHSY and CDR2 SAAADI. Between the trimmed V and J ends, which lost 4 bases and 1 base, there was a span of 12 bases. DNA for the CDR3: TGCGCCAGCAGTGTTCGCCGCGGGGGCACAGATACGCAGTATTTT. Translation: CASSVRRGGTDTQYF.

The chain recombines TRBV9 with TRBJ2-3; 7 nucleotides match TRBD1. Germline values: CDR1 SGDLS, CDR2 YYNGEE. The CDR3 extends over 13 amino acids. With V trimmed by 4 bases and J by 6 bases, 5 bases remained unmatched. The CDR3 spells CASSLIQGDTQYF. The CDR3 DNA follows: TGTGCCAGCAGCCTAATACAGGGGGATACGCAGTATTTT. The full variable domain, in which reference TRBV9 and TRBJ2-3 provide the parts outside the CDR3, is DSGVTQTPKHLITATGQRVTLRCSPRSGDLSVYWYQQSLDQGLQFLIQYYNGEERAKGNILERFSAQQFPDLHSELNLSSLELGDSALYFCASSLIQGDTQYFGPGTRLTVL.

The chain couples TRBV28 to TRBJ1-3, with D unresolved. This CDR3 has 16 residues. Looked up from germline, CDR1 is MDHEN and CDR2 is SYDVKM. Trimming pared 5 bases from V and 0 bases from J, leaving 14 bases between. This CDR3 reads CASSAPWSSSGNTIYF. In nucleotides, the CDR3 is TGTGCCAGCAGTGCACCCTGGTCGAGCTCTGGAAACACCATATATTTT.

This clone was seen once. The V gene is TRBV2, the J gene TRBJ2-2; TRBD2 is a possible D gene (8 bases). The length of the CDR3 is 15 residues. Germline assignment: CDR1 SNHLY and CDR2 FYNNEI. V was trimmed by 11 bases and J by 1 base, leaving 17 bases between them. For the CDR3, the DNA is TGTGCCCGCCGGGGGGGGACAGTGAACACCGGGGAGCTGTTTTTT. It is translated as CARRGGTVNTGELFF.

V gene TRBV5-4 combines with J gene TRBJ1-4; weak D call: TRBD1 (6 bases). The CDR3 spans 16 residues. Trimming took 1 base from V and 0 from J, leaving 10 bases between them. Germline values: CDR1 SGHNT, CDR2 YYREEE (reference sequence). Written as DNA, the CDR3 is TGTGCCAGCAGCTTGAGGCAGGGGACAACTAATGAAAAACTGTTTTTT. Translating it yields CASSLRQGTTNEKLFF. Filled out from reference TRBV5-4 and TRBJ1-4, the complete variable domain reads ETGVTQSPTHLIKTRGQQVTLRCSSQSGHNTVSWYQQALGQGPQFIFQYYREEENGRGNFPPRFSGLQFPNYSSELNVNALELDDSALYLCASSLRQGTTNEKLFFGSGTQLSVL.

This clone occurred once. The chain's CDR3 is CATSDSGDRGLRYTF. The CDR3 bases are TGTGCCACCAGTGATTCGGGGGACAGGGGCTTACGCTACACCTTC. The V call is TRBV24-1, the J call TRBJ1-2, with 10 bases identical to TRBD1. V was pared by 2 bases and J by 9 bases, with 8 bases of the junction left unmatched. This CDR3 region has 15 residues. Germline V gene lookup returns CDR1 KGHDR and CDR2 SFDVKD.

About this clone itself: The same CDR3 also results from other DNA sequences found in this sample. The chain employs TRBV5-1 and TRBJ2-7, with 10 positions matching TRBD1. Germline-derived CDR1 and CDR2 are SGHRS and YFSETQ. V gave up 3 bases and J gave up 3 bases; unmatched junction bases: 6. CDR3 length equals 15 residues. The CDR3 is CASSWDGTGDYEQYF. CDR3 bases: TGCGCCAGCAGCTGGGACGGGACAGGGGACTACGAGCAGTACTTC.

This sequence joins TRBV18 and TRBJ2-1, with 10 bases lining up with TRBD2. V was clipped by 3 bases and J by 6 bases; unmatched bases: 8. CDR1 KGHSH and CDR2 LQKENI come from the germline V gene. The CDR3 has 16 residues. Here the CDR3 reads CASSPRGQRGGNEQFF. The CDR3 DNA follows: TGTGCCAGCTCACCCAGGGGCCAGCGGGGGGGCAATGAGCAGTTCTTC.

V usage is TRBV7-2 and J usage is TRBJ2-1; TRBD1 aligns across 9 bases. Germline V gene sequence: CDR1 SGHTA, CDR2 FQGNSA. Trimming cost V 5 bases and J 5 bases; bases outside gene matches: 4. The CDR3 is made up of 14 amino acids. Written as DNA, the CDR3 is TGTGCCAGCAGCCTGGACAGGGGACACAATGAGCAGTTCTTC. Its protein is CASSLDRGHNEQFF.

The rearrangement links TRBV2 to TRBJ2-3; no clear D gene. This CDR3 has 13 residues. CDR1 is SNHLY, CDR2 FYNNEI, per germline. The germline V and J ends were trimmed by 8 bases and 1 base, with 10 bases remaining between them. CDR3 residues: CASSAERTDTQYF. Written as DNA, the CDR3 is TGTGCCAGCTCTGCCGAACGCACAGATACGCAGTATTTT.

This chain connects TRBV5-1 to TRBJ1-2; TRBD1 agrees at 7 bases. J gave up 2 bases and V 3 bases, and 4 bases lay outside the gene matches. Germline CDR1 and CDR2: SGHRS and YFSETQ. The length of the CDR3 is 14 residues. DNA of the CDR3: TGCGCCAGCAGCTGGGGGGGACAGAACTATGGCTACACCTTC. Translation gives CASSWGGQNYGYTF.

The V and J genes are TRBV28 and TRBJ2-7; a possible D gene is TRBD1 (6 bases). Germline-derived CDR1 and CDR2 are MDHEN and SYDVKM. The CDR3 contains 13 residues. V was clipped by 5 bases and J by 6 bases, with 14 bases between them. The CDR3: CASSPQGPGEQYF. In DNA, the CDR3 is TGTGCCAGCAGTCCTCAGGGGCCCGGCGAGCAGTACTTC.

For the CDR3, the DNA is TGTGCCAGCAGCGCGGGACAGTCTGAAAAACTGTTTTTT. Amino acid sequence: CASSAGQSEKLFF. This chain connects TRBV7-3 to TRBJ1-4, with 7 nucleotides matching TRBD1. J was trimmed by 7 bases and V by 5 bases; bases with no gene match: 4. The CDR3 spans 13 residues. Germline lookup yields CDR1 SGHTA and CDR2 FQGTGA.

The chain employs TRBV18 and TRBJ1-6; D not resolved. Per the germline V gene, CDR1 is KGHSH and CDR2 is LQKENI. This CDR3 has 14 amino acids. The V end lost 5 bases, the J end lost 0 bases, and 5 bases lay between the germline ends. CDR3 in amino acids: CASSSRSYNSPLHF. The CDR3 DNA reads as TGTGCCAGCTCATCACGCTCCTATAATTCACCCCTCCACTTT.

This sequence joins TRBV28 and TRBJ1-3; D is unclear. The CDR3 consists of 14 residues. Trimming took off 7 bases at V and 0 bases at J, with 10 bases between the two ends. Germline V gene sequence: CDR1 MDHEN, CDR2 SYDVKM. The chain's CDR3 is CASTTGSSGNTIYF. CDR3 nucleotides: TGTGCCAGCACCACGGGAAGCTCTGGAAACACCATATATTTT. The variable domain in full, with the rest retrieved from reference TRBV28 and TRBJ1-3, is DVKVTQSSRYLVKRTGEKVFLECVQDMDHENMFWYRQDPGLGLRLIYFSYDVKMKEKGDIPEGYSVSREKKERFSLILESASTNQTSMYLCASTTGSSGNTIYFGEGSWLTVV.

The rearrangement joins TRBV6-5 to TRBJ1-1; 8 positions match TRBD1. Germline V lookup: CDR1 MNHEY, CDR2 SVGAGI. The V and J ends lost 0 bases and 8 bases, in that order; junction bases with no gene match: 11. There are 16 residues in the CDR3. CDR3 DNA: TGTGCCAGCAGTTACTCGAGTAGGGACAGGTTTAGAGAAGCTTTCTTT. It specifies CASSYSSRDRFREAFF.

The gene calls are TRBV4-1 and TRBJ2-5; TRBD2 agrees at 9 bases. The V segment lost 3 bases and the J segment 1 base; nucleotides outside the gene matches: 21. CDR3 length equals 21 residues. Looked up from germline, CDR1 is MGHRA and CDR2 is YSYEKL. CDR3 sequence (DNA): TGCGCCAGCAGCCACCCTCCTAGCGGGGCGCCACTGGGACACTTCCAAGAGACCCAGTACTTC. It is translated as CASSHPPSGAPLGHFQETQYF.

The table lists this clone with a count of one. The chain has TRBV6-1 and TRBJ1-1; D remains ambiguous. Looked up from germline, CDR1 is MNHNS and CDR2 is SASEGT. Deletions cut 3 bases from V and 0 bases from J, with 8 bases between. The CDR3 contains 14 residues. DNA of the CDR3: TGTGCCAGCAGTGACAGACTTTTGAACACTGAAGCTTTCTTT. Translated: CASSDRLLNTEAFF.

The rearrangement joins TRBV19 to TRBJ1-2; D is unclear. In germline, CDR1 is LNHDA, CDR2 SQIVND (reference sequence). CDR3 size: 13 residues. The germline V and J ends were trimmed by 5 bases and 4 bases, with 11 bases remaining between them. This CDR3 is CASSQVDSYGYTF. The CDR3 coding sequence is TGTGCCAGTAGTCAAGTAGATAGCTATGGCTACACCTTC.